The following is a TCR beta chain sequence with its context. This specimen comes from a study of blood T cell repertoires in COVID-19. With V trimmed by 3 bases and J by 4 bases, 9 bases remained unmatched. The CDR3 sequence is 16 residues long. Germline V gene sequence: CDR1 LGHDT, CDR2 YNNKEL (reference sequence). Here immunoSEQ multiplex PCR was the method, and the copy in TCRdb shows in-frame clones only, minus some. The sample has approximately 82,000 clones, approximately 92% seen once; the top ten hold under 7.5%. The chain couples TRBV3-1 (or the pseudogene TRBV3-2) to TRBJ2-1, with 7 bases aligning to TRBD2. Input material: peripheral blood. This TCR came from a woman between 55 and 75 years old with active COVID-19. The DNA for the CDR3 is TGTGCCAGCAGCCACTATAAAAGCGGGGTTTACAATGAGCAGTTCTTC. It encodes CASSHYKSGVYNEQFF.